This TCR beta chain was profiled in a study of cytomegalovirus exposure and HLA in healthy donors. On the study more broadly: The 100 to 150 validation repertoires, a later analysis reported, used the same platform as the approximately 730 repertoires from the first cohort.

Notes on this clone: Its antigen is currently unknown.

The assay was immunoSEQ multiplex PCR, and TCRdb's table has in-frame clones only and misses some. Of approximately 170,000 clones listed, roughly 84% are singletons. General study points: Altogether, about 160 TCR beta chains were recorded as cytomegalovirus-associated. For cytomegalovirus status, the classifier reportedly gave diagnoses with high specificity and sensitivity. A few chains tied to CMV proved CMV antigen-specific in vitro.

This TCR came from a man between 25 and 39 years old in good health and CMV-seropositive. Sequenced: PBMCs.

The CDR3 is CASSILGTPYEQYF. The CDR3 DNA follows: TGTGCCAGTAGTATACTTGGGACACCCTACGAGCAGTACTTC. V usage is TRBV19 and J usage is TRBJ2-7; D possibly corresponds to TRBD1 (6 bases). The CDR3 is made up of 14 amino acids. V dropped 2 bases and J dropped 2 bases, with 10 bases sitting between them. Germline assignment: CDR1 LNHDA and CDR2 SQIVND (reference sequence).